This T cell receptor beta chain emerged from a study of T cell responses to AZD1222 COVID-19 vaccine. The ends lost 5 bases at V and 4 bases at J; junction bases unmatched: 3. This CDR3 has 13 amino acids. Germline lookup yields CDR1 MNHEY and CDR2 SMNVEV (reference sequence). TCRdb's table, derived via immunoSEQ multiplex PCR, lists solely in-frame clones and lacks some. The sample records about 85,000 clones, roughly 90% being singletons. A few counts support this clone. The source is an adult in good health. V usage is TRBV27 and J usage is TRBJ1-2; TRBD1 matches at 8 bases. Sequencing was performed on peripheral blood, taken on day 0 of AZD1222 vaccination. Here the CDR3 reads CASSPGGSYGYTF. The CDR3, as DNA: TGTGCCAGCAGTCCAGGGGGCAGCTATGGCTACACCTTC.